This T cell receptor beta chain is from a study of OX40 agonist ivuxolimab in advanced cancers. The method was immunoSEQ multiplex PCR; TCRdb's version includes in-frame clones alone and lacks a portion of them. The sample has fewer than 80,000 clones; 90% to 95% are singletons. About this clone: Its antigen is unknown.

Germline assignment: CDR1 SEHNR and CDR2 FQNEAQ (reference sequence). V gave up 3 bases and J gave up 2 bases, with 11 bases separating them. The CDR3 covers 14 residues. Study results and caveats: Averaging showed that CD8+ T cells had more expanded clones than CD4+ did.

The chain links TRBV7-9 to TRBJ2-7, with a tentative D call TRBD2 (6 bases). This TCR was sampled from an adult with an advanced solid tumor such as melanoma, head and neck, liver or kidney cancer. The specimen comprised CD4+ or CD8+ T cells sorted from blood, sampled in a trial of the OX40 agonist ivuxolimab. DNA of the CDR3: TGTGCCAGCAGCTTTCCGGGAGTTGCCTACGAGCAGTACTTC. Protein product: CASSFPGVAYEQYF.